A selection of T cell receptor beta chains follows, all from one sample in a study of vaccination and CD4 T cells after COVID-19. The antigens of these receptors remain unknown. Using its own MiXCR run on the PCR reads, TCRdb lists one record per CDR3 protein. The profile shows more than 15,000 distinct CDR3 sequences, 45% of them singletons. Source: CD4+ T cells from blood, cultured in vitro, taken before SARS-CoV-2 vaccination. All receptors come from a human donor who received a COVID-19 vaccine. Both conserved end residues are part of each CDR3.

v_call	cdr3_aa
TRBV5-1	CASSGRSLETQYF
TRBV7-3	CASSLRGQTEAFF
TRBV12-5	CASGRDLSTDTQYF
TRBV7-9	CASSLTSVQETQYF
TRBV20-1	CSARPSGGSTDTQYF
TRBV20-1	CSARHSGGAETQYF
TRBV30	CAWSVRRNGYTF
TRBV7-2	CASSSRQGGLYEQYF
TRBV11-3	CASSLGREAFF
TRBV27	CASSLFWGAPQHF